The sequence of this T cell receptor (beta chain) was determined in a study of shared clonotypes between healthy human individuals. General study results and limits: Researchers sampled only blood; tissue repertoires likely differ. Of the naive CD4 clonotypes, around 4.8% were shared across a few donors. It was the non-shared clonotypes that had lower generation probabilities than clonotypes shared by all four donors.

The repertoire was sequenced with immunoSEQ multiplex PCR; TCRdb's copy has only in-frame clones and lacks some. The sample yields 2 million to 2.5 million clones, 85% to 95% seen once. As concerns this clone: Its antigen is currently unknown.

Germline CDR1 reads SGHRS; CDR2 reads YFSETQ. Trimming left V 4 bases short and J 0 bases short, with 17 bases between. The CDR3 spans 16 residues. Sequences were obtained from naive CD4+ T cells from PBMCs. Subset here: CD45RA+ positively selected. The receptor's source is a young man in good health. Some clones in this sample may be carry-over from other donors' samples. The chain joins TRBV5-1 to TRBJ2-7, with D perhaps TRBD1 (5 bases). This CDR3 reads CASSLVSGAFSYEQYF. In DNA, the CDR3 is TGCGCCAGCAGCCTAGTTTCTGGGGCCTTCTCCTACGAGCAGTACTTC.